Below, 11 T cell receptor beta chains from the same sample are listed, as sequenced in a study of OX40 agonist ivuxolimab in advanced cancers. The data were produced by immunoSEQ multiplex PCR, yet TCRdb's version contains in-frame clones alone and is incomplete. The table lists 40,000 to 50,000 clones, 88% of them singletons, with 55% to 60% in the top ten. The input for sequencing was CD4+ or CD8+ T cells sorted from blood, taken in a trial of the OX40 agonist ivuxolimab. Receptors originate from an adult with an advanced solid tumor such as melanoma, head and neck, liver or kidney cancer.

The rearrangement uses TRBV19 and TRBJ1-2; D is undetermined. Germline CDR1 reads LNHDA; CDR2 reads SQIVND (reference sequence). CDR3 length equals 11 residues. V was shortened by 9 bases and J by 2 bases, with 7 bases between the two germline ends. The CDR3 reads CASFANYGYTF. The CDR3 DNA reads TGTGCCAGCTTCGCGAACTATGGCTACACCTTC. Drawing the rest from reference TRBV19 and TRBJ1-2, the complete variable domain is DGGITQSPKYLFRKEGQNVTLSCEQNLNHDAMYWYRQDPGQGLRLIYYSQIVNDFQKGDIAEGYSVSREKKESFPLTVTSAQKNPTAFYLCASFANYGYTFGSGTRLTVV.

The chain combines TRBV5-6 with TRBJ2-2; D may be TRBD1 or TRBD2 (5 bases each). This CDR3 contains 17 residues. CDR1 and CDR2 from the germline V gene are SGHDT and YYEEEE. The V end lost 0 bases, the J end lost 5 bases, and 17 bases lay between the germline ends. CDR3 in DNA: TGTGCCAGCAGCTTGGGGGGCCGGGGCCTGAGGACCGGGGAGCTGTTTTTT. This sequence encodes CASSLGGRGLRTGELFF.

The genes are TRBV28 and TRBJ2-1; the match to TRBD1 covers 9 bases. After removal of 9 bases from V and 4 bases from J, the junction contained 10 bases not matched to a gene. CDR1 and CDR2 (germline): MDHEN, SYDVKM. This CDR3 region has 15 residues. This CDR3 is CASYRGRGLYNEQFF. The CDR3 coding sequence is TGTGCCAGTTACAGGGGGCGCGGATTGTACAATGAGCAGTTCTTC.

The CDR3 protein is CASSSNGEKLFF. The CDR3 DNA follows: TGTGCCAGCAGTTCGAACGGTGAAAAACTGTTTTTT. V is TRBV28 and J is TRBJ1-4; D uncertain. V lost 4 bases, J lost 7 bases, and 7 bases lay in between. In germline, CDR1 is MDHEN, CDR2 SYDVKM. There are 12 residues in the CDR3.

The gene calls are TRBV18 and TRBJ2-5, with D possibly TRBD2 on 5 matching bases. V gave up 6 bases and J gave up 3 bases, with 11 bases separating them. Germline V CDR1 and CDR2: KGHSH, LQKENI. This CDR3 region has 13 residues. The CDR3 sequence is CASSFTREETQYF. CDR3 in DNA: TGTGCCAGCTCCTTCACTAGGGAAGAGACCCAGTACTTC. Variable domain in full (rest from reference TRBV18 and TRBJ2-5): NAGVMQNPRHLVRRRGQEARLRCSPMKGHSHVYWYRQLPEEGLKFMVYLQKENIIDESGMPKERFSAEFPKEGPSILRIQQVVRGDSAAYFCASSFTREETQYFGPGTRLLVL.

This clone was counted a few times. Different DNA sequences within this sample yield the same CDR3. The gene calls are TRBV19 and TRBJ1-6; 7 bases are shared with TRBD1. Germline values: CDR1 LNHDA, CDR2 SQIVND (reference sequence). This CDR3 has 14 residues. The V gene end was trimmed by 2 bases and the J gene end by 8 bases; junction bases not matched to a gene: 3. CDR3 region: CASSIQGGDSPLHF. The CDR3 bases are TGTGCCAGTAGTATACAGGGGGGGGATTCACCCCTCCACTTT.

V gene TRBV9 combines with J gene TRBJ2-7; D is undetermined. Trimming removed 4 bases from V and 3 bases from J, with 11 bases in between. The CDR3 is 13 amino acids. Germline CDR1 and CDR2: SGDLS and YYNGEE. The CDR3 DNA reads as TGTGCCAGCAGCCCCTCCCCAGACTACGAGCAGTACTTC. As protein: CASSPSPDYEQYF.

This clone occurred a few times. The sample contains more than one DNA sequence encoding this CDR3. The chain links TRBV5-1 to TRBJ2-2, with TRBD2 identical over 10 bases. V shed 1 base and J 5 bases; nucleotides not matched to a gene: 2. The length of the CDR3 is 15 residues. CDR1 and CDR2 (germline): SGHRS, YFSETQ. The chain's CDR3 is CASSLTSGETGELFF. DNA of the CDR3: TGCGCCAGCAGCTTGACTAGCGGGGAAACCGGGGAGCTGTTTTTT.

The chain joins TRBV19 to TRBJ1-5; a possible D gene is TRBD1 (5 bases). This CDR3 is built from 15 residues. Germline lookup yields CDR1 LNHDA and CDR2 SQIVND (reference sequence). V gave up 5 bases and J gave up 1 base, with 12 bases separating them. CDR3 sequence reads: CASSYDRKSNQPQHF. CDR3 in DNA: TGTGCCAGTAGTTATGACAGAAAAAGCAATCAGCCCCAGCATTTT. The entire variable domain, with the rest obtained from reference TRBV19 and TRBJ1-5, is as follows: DGGITQSPKYLFRKEGQNVTLSCEQNLNHDAMYWYRQDPGQGLRLIYYSQIVNDFQKGDIAEGYSVSREKKESFPLTVTSAQKNPTAFYLCASSYDRKSNQPQHFGDGTRLSIL.

The V gene is TRBV10-1, the J gene TRBJ2-3; D is unclear. The germline V gene has CDR1 WNHNN and CDR2 SYGVQD (reference sequence). The CDR3 runs 15 residues. V was pared by 4 bases and J by 0 bases, with 11 bases between. The chain's CDR3 is CASSAGSLSTDTQYF. CDR3 bases: TGCGCCAGCAGTGCGGGTTCCCTAAGCACAGATACGCAGTATTTT.

CDR3: CASSLRQTGANVLTF. The CDR3 DNA is TGTGCCAGCAGCTTGAGACAAACTGGGGCCAACGTCCTGACTTTC. The V call is TRBV5-6, the J call TRBJ2-6; D remains ambiguous. CDR3 length: 15 residues. Trimming cost V 1 base and J 2 bases, with 7 bases left between them. Looked up from germline, CDR1 is SGHDT and CDR2 is YYEEEE.